This T cell receptor (beta chain) comes out of a study of blood T cell repertoires in COVID-19. The germline gives CDR1 SNHLY, CDR2 FYNNEI. J lost 5 bases, V lost 5 bases, and 7 bases had no gene match. The CDR3 length is 15 residues. Here immunoSEQ multiplex PCR was the method, and the copy in TCRdb shows in-frame clones only, minus some. The sample holds about 380,000 clones; about 85% are singletons and the top ten take roughly 3.6%. The clonotype originates from a young woman with acute or convalescent COVID-19. Sequencing used peripheral blood. The chain recombines TRBV2 with TRBJ1-4; 8 bases map to TRBD1. CDR3: CASSPLTGVNEKLFF. The CDR3 bases are TGTGCCAGCAGTCCCCTGACAGGGGTCAATGAAAAACTGTTTTTT.